This entry is about one T cell receptor beta chain. Its antigen remains unidentified. This CDR3 comprises 14 residues. V was shortened by 5 bases and J by 3 bases, with 14 bases between the two germline ends. Germline CDR1 MDHEN, CDR2 SYDVKM. The sample's treatment: approximately 10-day PBMC culture with coronavirus spike peptide pools or control peptides (ViraFEST assay). These data originate in a study of vaccination and CD4 T cells after COVID-19. Background on the study: Convalescent patients gave post-COVID blood a median about 100 days post-diagnosis, range 35 to 161.

With the Oncomine TCR Beta short-read assay, DNA from cultured CD4+ T cells was sequenced. Genomic DNA was isolated from CD4+ T cells that had been cultured. TCRdb re-analysed the PCR reads in MiXCR, keeping a single row per CDR3 protein. The repertoire holds 9,000 to 13,000 distinct CDR3 sequences, with about a quarter as singletons. This TCR was sampled from a human donor who had recovered from COVID-19. The chain carries TRBV28 and TRBJ2-7; D remains ambiguous. The sample consisted of CD4+ T cells from blood, cultured in vitro, taken after SARS-CoV-2 vaccination. Written as DNA, the CDR3 is TGTGCCAGCAGTGCCCCCACCGTAGACTACGAGCAGTACTTC. Protein: CASSAPTVDYEQYF.